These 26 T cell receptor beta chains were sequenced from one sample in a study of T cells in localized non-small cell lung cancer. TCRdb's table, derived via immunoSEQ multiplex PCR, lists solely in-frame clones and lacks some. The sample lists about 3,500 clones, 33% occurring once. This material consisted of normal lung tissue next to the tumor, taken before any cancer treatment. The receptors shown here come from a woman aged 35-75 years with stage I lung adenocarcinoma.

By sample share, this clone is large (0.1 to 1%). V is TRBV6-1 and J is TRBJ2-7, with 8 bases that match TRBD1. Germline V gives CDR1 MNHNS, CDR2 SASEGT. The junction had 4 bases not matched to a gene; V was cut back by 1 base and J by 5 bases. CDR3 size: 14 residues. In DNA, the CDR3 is TGTGCCAGCAGTGAAGGACAGGGGACTGACGAGCAGTACTTC. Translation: CASSEGQGTDEQYF.

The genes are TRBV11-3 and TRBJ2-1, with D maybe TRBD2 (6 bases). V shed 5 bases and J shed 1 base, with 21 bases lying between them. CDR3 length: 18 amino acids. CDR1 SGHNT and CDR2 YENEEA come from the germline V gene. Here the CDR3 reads CASSQAPSGLNSYNEQFF. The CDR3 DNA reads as TGTGCCAGCAGCCAAGCCCCCTCGGGACTGAATTCCTACAATGAGCAGTTCTTC.

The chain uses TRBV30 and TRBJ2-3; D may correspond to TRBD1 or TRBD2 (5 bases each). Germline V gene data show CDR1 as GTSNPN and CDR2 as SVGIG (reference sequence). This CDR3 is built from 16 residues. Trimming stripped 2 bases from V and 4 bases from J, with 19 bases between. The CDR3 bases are TGTGCCTGGAGTCCTTGGGACGGATTCACTTCAGATACGCAGTATTTT. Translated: CAWSPWDGFTSDTQYF.

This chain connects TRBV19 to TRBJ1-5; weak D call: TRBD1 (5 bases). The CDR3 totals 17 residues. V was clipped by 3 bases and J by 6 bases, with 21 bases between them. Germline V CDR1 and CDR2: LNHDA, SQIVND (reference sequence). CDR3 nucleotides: TGTGCCAGTAGTATTCCCACCGAAGGGGCATTCGGTCAGCCCCAGCATTTT. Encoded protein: CASSIPTEGAFGQPQHF.

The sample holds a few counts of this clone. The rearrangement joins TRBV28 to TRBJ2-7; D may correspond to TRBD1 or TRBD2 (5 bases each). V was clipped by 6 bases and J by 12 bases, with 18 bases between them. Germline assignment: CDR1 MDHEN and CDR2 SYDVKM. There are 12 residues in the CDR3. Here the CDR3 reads CASRPAARDVYF. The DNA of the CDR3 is TGTGCCAGCAGACCCGCGGCGAGGGACGTGTACTTC.

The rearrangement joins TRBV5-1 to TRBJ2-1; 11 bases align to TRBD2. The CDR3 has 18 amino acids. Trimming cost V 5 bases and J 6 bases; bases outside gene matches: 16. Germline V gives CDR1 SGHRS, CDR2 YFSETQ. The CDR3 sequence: CASSPLAGGPIGSNEQFF. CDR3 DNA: TGCGCCAGCAGTCCCCTAGCGGGGGGCCCGATCGGTTCCAATGAGCAGTTCTTC. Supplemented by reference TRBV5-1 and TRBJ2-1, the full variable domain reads KAGVTQTPRYLIKTRGQQVTLSCSPISGHRSVSWYQQTPGQGLQFLFEYFSETQRNKGNFPGRFSGRQFSNSRSEMNVSTLELGDSALYLCASSPLAGGPIGSNEQFFGPGTRLTVL.

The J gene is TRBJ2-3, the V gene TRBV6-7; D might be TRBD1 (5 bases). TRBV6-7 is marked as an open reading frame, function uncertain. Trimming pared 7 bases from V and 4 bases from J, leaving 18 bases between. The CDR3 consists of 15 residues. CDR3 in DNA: TGTGCCAGCAAACACAAATGGCAGGGTCCAGATACGCAGTATTTT. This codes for CASKHKWQGPDTQYF.

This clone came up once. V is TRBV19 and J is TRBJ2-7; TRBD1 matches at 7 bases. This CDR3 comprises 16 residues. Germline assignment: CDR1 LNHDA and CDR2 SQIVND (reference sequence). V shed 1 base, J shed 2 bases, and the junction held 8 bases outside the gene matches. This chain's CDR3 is CASSIGSQGRTYEQYF. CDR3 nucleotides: TGTGCCAGTAGTATAGGGTCACAGGGGCGTACCTACGAGCAGTACTTC.

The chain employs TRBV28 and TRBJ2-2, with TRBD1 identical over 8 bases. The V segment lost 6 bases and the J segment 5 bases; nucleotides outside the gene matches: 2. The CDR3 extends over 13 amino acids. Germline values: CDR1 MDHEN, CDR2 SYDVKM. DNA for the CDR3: TGTGCCAGCAGAAGACAGGGGACCGGGGAGCTGTTTTTT. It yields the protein CASRRQGTGELFF.

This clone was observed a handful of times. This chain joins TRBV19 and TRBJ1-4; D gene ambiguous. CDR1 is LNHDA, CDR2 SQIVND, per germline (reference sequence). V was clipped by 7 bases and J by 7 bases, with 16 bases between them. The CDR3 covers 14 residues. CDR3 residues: CASTPREATEKLFF. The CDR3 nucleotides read TGTGCCAGTACCCCGAGGGAGGCAACTGAAAAACTGTTTTTT.

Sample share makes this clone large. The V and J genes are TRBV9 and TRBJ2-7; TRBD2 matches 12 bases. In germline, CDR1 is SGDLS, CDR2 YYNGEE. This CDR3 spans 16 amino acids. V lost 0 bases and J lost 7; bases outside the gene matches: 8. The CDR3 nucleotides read TGTGCCAGCAGCGTAGCTAGCGGGAGGGCCTCTGGGGAGCAGTACTTC. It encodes CASSVASGRASGEQYF. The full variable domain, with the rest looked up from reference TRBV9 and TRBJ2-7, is DSGVTQTPKHLITATGQRVTLRCSPRSGDLSVYWYQQSLDQGLQFLIQYYNGEERAKGNILERFSAQQFPDLHSELNLSSLELGDSALYFCASSVASGRASGEQYFGPGTRLTVT.

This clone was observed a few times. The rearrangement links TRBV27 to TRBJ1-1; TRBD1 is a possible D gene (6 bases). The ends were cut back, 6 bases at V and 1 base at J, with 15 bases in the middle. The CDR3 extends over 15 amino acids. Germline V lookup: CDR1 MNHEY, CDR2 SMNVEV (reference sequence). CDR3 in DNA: TGTGCCAGCAGGCCAAACAGGGCGGCGAACACTGAAGCTTTCTTT. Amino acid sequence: CASRPNRAANTEAFF.

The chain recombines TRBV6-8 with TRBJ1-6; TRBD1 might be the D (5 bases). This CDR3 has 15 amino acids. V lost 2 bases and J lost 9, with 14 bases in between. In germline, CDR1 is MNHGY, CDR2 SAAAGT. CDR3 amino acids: CASSYGDRGGSPLHF. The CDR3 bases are TGTGCCAGCAGTTACGGCGACCGGGGGGGTTCACCCCTCCACTTT.

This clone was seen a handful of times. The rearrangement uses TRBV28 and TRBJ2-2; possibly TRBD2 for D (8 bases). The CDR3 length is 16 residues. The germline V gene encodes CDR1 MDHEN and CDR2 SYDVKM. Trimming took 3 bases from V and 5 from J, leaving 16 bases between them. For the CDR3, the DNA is TGTGCCAGCAGTTTGGTCGGGAGGGGGCAGACCGGGGAGCTGTTTTTT. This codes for CASSLVGRGQTGELFF.

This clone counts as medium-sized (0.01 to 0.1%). CDR3 in DNA: TGTGCCAGCAGCCAAGGCGAGGGGGCTGGGCTGGAGACCCAGTACTTC. This encodes CASSQGEGAGLETQYF. This chain links TRBV11-3 with TRBJ2-5; 7 nucleotides match TRBD1. The germline CDR1 and CDR2 sequences are SGHNT and YENEEA. There are 16 residues in the CDR3. Germline trimming cut 5 bases from V and 5 bases from J; bases unmatched to any gene: 14.

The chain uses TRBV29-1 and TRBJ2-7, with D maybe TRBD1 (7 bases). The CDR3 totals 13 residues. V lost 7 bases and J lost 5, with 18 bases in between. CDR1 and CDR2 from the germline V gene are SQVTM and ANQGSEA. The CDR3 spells CSAEGQRVDEQYF. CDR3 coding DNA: TGCAGCGCCGAGGGACAGCGGGTGGACGAGCAGTACTTC.

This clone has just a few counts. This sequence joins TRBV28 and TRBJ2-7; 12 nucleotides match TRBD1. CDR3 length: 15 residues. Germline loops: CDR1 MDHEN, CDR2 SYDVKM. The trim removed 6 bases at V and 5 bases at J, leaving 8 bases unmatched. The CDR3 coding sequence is TGTGCCAGCAGAACCTCGGGACAGGGGGCCCACGAGCAGTACTTC. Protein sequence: CASRTSGQGAHEQYF.

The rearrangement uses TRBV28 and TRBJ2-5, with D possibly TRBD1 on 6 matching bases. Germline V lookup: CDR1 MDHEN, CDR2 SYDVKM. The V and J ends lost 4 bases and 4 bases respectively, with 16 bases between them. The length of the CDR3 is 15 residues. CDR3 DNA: TGTGCCAGCAGTTCCATCTCCGGGACAACAGAGACCCAGTACTTC. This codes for CASSSISGTTETQYF.

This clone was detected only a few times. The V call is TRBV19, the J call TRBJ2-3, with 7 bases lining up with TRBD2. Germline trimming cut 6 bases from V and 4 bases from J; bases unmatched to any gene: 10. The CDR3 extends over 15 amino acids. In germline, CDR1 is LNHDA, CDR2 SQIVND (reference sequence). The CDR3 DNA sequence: TGTGCCAGTAGCATCGGAGGGAGGGGTGCAGATACGCAGTATTTT. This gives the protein CASSIGGRGADTQYF.

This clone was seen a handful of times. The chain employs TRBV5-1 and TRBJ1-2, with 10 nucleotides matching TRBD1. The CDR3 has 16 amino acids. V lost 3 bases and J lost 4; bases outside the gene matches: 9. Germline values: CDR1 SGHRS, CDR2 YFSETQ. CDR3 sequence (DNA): TGCGCCAGCAGCTCGTCGACAGGGGGCTCCTCCTATGGCTACACCTTC. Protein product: CASSSSTGGSSYGYTF.

CDR3 residues: CASSASLPRGGTNQPQHF. In nucleotides, the CDR3 is TGTGCCAGCAGTGCATCCCTCCCTAGGGGCGGGACGAATCAGCCCCAGCATTTT. The gene calls are TRBV6-8 and TRBJ1-5; TRBD1 is a possible D gene (5 bases). This CDR3 is 18 amino acids long. V shed 5 bases and J shed 4 bases, with 24 bases lying between them. Per germline, CDR1 MNHGY and CDR2 SAAAGT.

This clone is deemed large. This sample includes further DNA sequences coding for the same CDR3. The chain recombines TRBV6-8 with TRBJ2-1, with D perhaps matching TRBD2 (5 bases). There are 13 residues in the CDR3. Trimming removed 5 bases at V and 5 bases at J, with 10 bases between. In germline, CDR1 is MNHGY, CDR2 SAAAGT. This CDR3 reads CASSRNGDNEQFF. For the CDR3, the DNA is TGTGCCAGCAGTAGAAACGGGGACAATGAGCAGTTCTTC.

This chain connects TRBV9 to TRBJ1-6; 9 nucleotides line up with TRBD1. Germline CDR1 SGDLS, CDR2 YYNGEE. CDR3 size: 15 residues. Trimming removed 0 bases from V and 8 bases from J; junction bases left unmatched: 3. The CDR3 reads CASSVGQGVDSPLHF. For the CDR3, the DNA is TGTGCCAGCAGCGTAGGACAGGGGGTCGATTCACCCCTCCACTTT.

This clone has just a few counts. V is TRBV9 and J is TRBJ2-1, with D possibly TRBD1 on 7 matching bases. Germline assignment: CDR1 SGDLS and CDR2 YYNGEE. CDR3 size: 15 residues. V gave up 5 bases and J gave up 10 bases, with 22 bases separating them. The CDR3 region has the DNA TGTGCCAGCAGTGGGGAGGAGGGGGCCCCCTTGGAGCAGTTCTTC. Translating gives CASSGEEGAPLEQFF.

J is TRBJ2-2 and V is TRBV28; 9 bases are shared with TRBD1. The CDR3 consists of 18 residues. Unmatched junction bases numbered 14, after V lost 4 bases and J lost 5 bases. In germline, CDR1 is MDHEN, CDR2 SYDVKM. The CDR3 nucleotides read TGTGCCAGCAGTTCGGGACAGGGAAAGGCTGAGTGGACCGGGGAGCTGTTTTTT. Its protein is CASSSGQGKAEWTGELFF.

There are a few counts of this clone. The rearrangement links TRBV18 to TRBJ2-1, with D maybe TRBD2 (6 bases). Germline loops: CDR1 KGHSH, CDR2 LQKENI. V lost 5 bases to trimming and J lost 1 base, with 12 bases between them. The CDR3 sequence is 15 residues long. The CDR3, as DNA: TGTGCCAGCTCAAGGGACTCGCATTCCTACAATGAGCAGTTCTTC. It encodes CASSRDSHSYNEQFF.